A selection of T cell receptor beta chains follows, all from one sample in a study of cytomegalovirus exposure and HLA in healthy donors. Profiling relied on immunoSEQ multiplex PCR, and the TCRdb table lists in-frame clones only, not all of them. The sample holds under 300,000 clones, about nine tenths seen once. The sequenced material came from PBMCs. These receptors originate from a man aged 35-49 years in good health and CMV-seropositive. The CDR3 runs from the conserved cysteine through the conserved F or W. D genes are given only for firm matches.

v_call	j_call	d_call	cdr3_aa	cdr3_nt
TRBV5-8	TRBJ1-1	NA	CASSEERIHTNTEAFF	TGTGCCAGCAGCGAGGAGCGGATTCACACCAACACTGAAGCTTTCTTT
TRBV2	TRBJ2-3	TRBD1	CASLRGQGADTQYF	TGTGCCAGCCTCCGGGGACAGGGCGCAGATACGCAGTATTTT
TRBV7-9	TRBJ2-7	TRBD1	CASSLAQQGGEQYF	TGTGCCAGCAGCTTAGCACAACAGGGGGGCGAGCAGTACTTC
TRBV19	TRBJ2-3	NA	CASSIRRNRDTDTQYF	TGTGCCAGTAGTATTAGGAGGAACAGGGACACAGATACGCAGTATTTT
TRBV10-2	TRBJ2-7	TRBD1	CASRRQGTYEQYF	TGCGCCAGCAGGCGACAGGGGACCTACGAGCAGTACTTC
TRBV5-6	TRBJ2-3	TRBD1	CASSPGQGLSDTQYF	TGTGCCAGCAGCCCGGGACAGGGTTTGTCAGATACGCAGTATTTT
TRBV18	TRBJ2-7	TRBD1	CASSSPGQGRHEQYF	TGTGCCAGCTCATCACCGGGACAGGGGCGGCACGAGCAGTACTTC
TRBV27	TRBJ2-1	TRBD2	CASSLFGLAGARGNEQFF	TGTGCCAGCAGTTTATTCGGACTAGCGGGGGCCCGGGGCAATGAGCAGTTCTTC
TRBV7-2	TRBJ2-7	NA	CASSLGFQGYEQYF	TGTGCCAGCAGCTTAGGTTTCCAGGGCTACGAGCAGTACTTC
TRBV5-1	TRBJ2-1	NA	CASSLASGYTYNEQFF	TGCGCCAGCAGCTTGGCCTCAGGTTACACCTACAATGAGCAGTTCTTC
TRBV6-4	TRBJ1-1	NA	CASSDGGAEAFF	TGTGCCAGCAGTGACGGCGGGGCTGAAGCTTTCTTT
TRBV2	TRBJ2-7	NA	CASSEAQASSIYEQYF	TGTGCCAGCAGTGAAGCGCAGGCTAGCTCCATCTACGAGCAGTACTTC
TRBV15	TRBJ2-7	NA	CATSRPQGSYEQYF	TGTGCCACCAGCAGACCACAGGGTTCCTACGAGCAGTACTTC
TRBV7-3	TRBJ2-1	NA	CASSVTRDNEQFF	TGTGCCAGCAGCGTCACCAGGGACAATGAGCAGTTCTTC
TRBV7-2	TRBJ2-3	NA	CASSLAGASTDTQYF	TGTGCCAGCAGCTTAGCGGGGGCTAGCACAGATACGCAGTATTTT
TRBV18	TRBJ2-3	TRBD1	CASSPPGPGQHNTDTQYF	TGTGCCAGCTCACCCCCGGGGCCGGGACAGCACAACACAGATACGCAGTATTTT
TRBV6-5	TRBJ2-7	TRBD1	CASSDRGREQYF	TGTGCCAGCAGTGACAGGGGAAGGGAGCAGTACTTC
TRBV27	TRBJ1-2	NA	CASSPRGLNYGYTF	TGTGCCAGCAGTCCACGGGGTCTAAACTATGGCTACACCTTC
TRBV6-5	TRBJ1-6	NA	CASSYGQLYNSPLHF	TGTGCCAGCAGTTACGGACAGCTATATAATTCACCCCTCCACTTT
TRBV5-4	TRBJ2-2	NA	CASSLGQLRGTGELFF	TGTGCCAGCAGCTTGGGTCAGCTCAGGGGTACCGGGGAGCTGTTTTTT
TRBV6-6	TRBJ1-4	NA	CASSYSAPGQGEKLFF	TGTGCCAGCAGTTACTCAGCTCCCGGTCAGGGTGAAAAACTGTTTTTT
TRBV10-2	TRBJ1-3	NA	CASKPQSSGNTIYF	TGCGCCAGCAAACCACAGAGCTCTGGAAACACCATATATTTT
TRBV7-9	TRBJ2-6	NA	CASSSPKEGFFSGANVLTF	TGTGCCAGCAGCTCCCCTAAAGAGGGCTTTTTCTCTGGGGCCAACGTCCTGACTTTC